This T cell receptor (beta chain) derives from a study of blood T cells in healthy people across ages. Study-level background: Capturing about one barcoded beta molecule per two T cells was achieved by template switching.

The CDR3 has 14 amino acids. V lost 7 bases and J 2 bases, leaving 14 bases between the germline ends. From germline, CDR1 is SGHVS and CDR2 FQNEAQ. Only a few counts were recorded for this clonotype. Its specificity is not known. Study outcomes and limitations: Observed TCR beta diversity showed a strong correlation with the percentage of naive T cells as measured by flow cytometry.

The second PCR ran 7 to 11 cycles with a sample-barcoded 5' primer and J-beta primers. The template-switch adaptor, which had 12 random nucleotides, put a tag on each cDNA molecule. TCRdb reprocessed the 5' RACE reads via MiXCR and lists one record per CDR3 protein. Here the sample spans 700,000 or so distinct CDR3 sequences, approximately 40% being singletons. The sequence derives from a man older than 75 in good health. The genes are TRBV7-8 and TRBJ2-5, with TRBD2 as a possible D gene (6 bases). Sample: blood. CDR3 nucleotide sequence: TGTGCCAGCACCGCCGGGACTGTGCAAGAGACCCAGTACTTC. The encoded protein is CASTAGTVQETQYF.